Below are 20 T cell receptor beta chains sequenced from a single sample in a study of T cells in tuberculosis. Sequencing was performed with immunoSEQ multiplex PCR; in TCRdb, only in-frame clones are kept and a portion is missing. Of some 26,000 clones in the sample, more than 80% were seen once. Sequencing input: PBMCs. These receptors originate from a donor aged 10-29 years with latent tuberculosis or without tuberculosis infection. Some clones in this sample may be carry-over from other donors' samples.

The CDR3: CASSQEGLQHNSPLHF. In DNA form, the CDR3 reads TGTGCCAGCAGCCAAGAGGGTCTACAGCATAATTCACCCCTCCACTTT. The chain links TRBV14 to TRBJ1-6; D gene ambiguous. Trimming removed 0 bases at V and 5 bases at J, with 11 bases between. The CDR3 runs to 16 residues. Germline-derived CDR1 and CDR2 are SGHDN and FVKESK.

This chain connects TRBV30 to TRBJ2-3; tentative D call: TRBD1 (6 bases). Between the trimmed V and J ends, which lost 0 bases and 4 bases, there was a span of 11 bases. The CDR3 contains 14 residues. CDR1 is GTSNPN, CDR2 SVGIG, per germline (reference sequence). Here the CDR3 DNA reads TGTGCCTGGAGTGTTTCAGGGGTCGCAGATACGCAGTATTTT. Translation gives CAWSVSGVADTQYF.

This CDR3 is CSVQLSDRGIDGYTF. The CDR3 DNA follows: TGCAGCGTTCAACTTAGCGACAGGGGGATTGACGGCTACACCTTC. The chain employs TRBV29-1 and TRBJ1-2; 9 nucleotides align to TRBD1. The J segment lost 8 bases and the V segment lost 5 bases, leaving 15 bases of the junction unmatched. The CDR3 runs 15 residues. CDR1 is SQVTM, CDR2 ANQGSEA, per germline.

This clone appeared a few times. V usage is TRBV6-4 and J usage is TRBJ2-3; 12 nucleotides line up with TRBD1. This CDR3 is 15 amino acids long. The junction had 1 base not matched to a gene; V was cut back by 2 bases and J by 4 bases. CDR1 and CDR2 from the germline V gene are MRHNA and SNTAGT. CDR3 in amino acids: CASSDGTGGADTQYF. CDR3 DNA: TGTGCCAGCAGTGACGGGACAGGGGGCGCAGATACGCAGTATTTT.

V and J are TRBV7-2 and TRBJ2-1; perhaps TRBD1 as D (6 bases). The V end was cut by 5 bases, the J end by 7 bases, with 24 bases between. Germline V gene sequence: CDR1 SGHTA, CDR2 FQGNSA. This CDR3 region has 17 residues. DNA for the CDR3: TGTGCCAGCAGCGTATACATACAGGGTCGGGTGAGAAATGAGCAGTTCTTC. As protein: CASSVYIQGRVRNEQFF. Using reference TRBV7-2 and TRBJ2-1 for the parts outside the CDR3, the full variable domain is GAGVSQSPSNKVTEKGKDVELRCDPISGHTALYWYRQSLGQGLEFLIYFQGNSAPDKSGLPSDRFSAERTGGSVSTLTIQRTQQEDSAVYLCASSVYIQGRVRNEQFFGPGTRLTVL.

The chain joins TRBV6-6 to TRBJ1-5; maybe TRBD1 (6 bases). Germline lookup yields CDR1 MNHNY and CDR2 SVGAGI (reference sequence). Trimming cost V 4 bases and J 6 bases, with 16 bases left between them. The CDR3 spans 15 residues. CDR3 nucleotides: TGTGCCAGCAGTTTAATACAGGGCTGGGCTCAGCCCCAGCATTTT. As protein: CASSLIQGWAQPQHF.

The rearrangement joins TRBV2 to TRBJ2-3, with 16 positions matching TRBD2. Germline-derived CDR1 and CDR2 are SNHLY and FYNNEI. The ends lost 5 bases at V and 1 base at J; junction bases unmatched: 15. The CDR3 is made up of 21 amino acids. The CDR3 is CASSSHPGLAGGRRRTDTQYF. Here the CDR3 DNA reads TGTGCCAGCAGTTCTCACCCGGGACTAGCGGGGGGGCGTCGACGCACAGATACGCAGTATTTT.

The V and J genes are TRBV19 and TRBJ1-1; D is perhaps TRBD1 (6 bases). This CDR3 contains 15 residues. The V gene's germline CDR1 is LNHDA and CDR2 SQIVND (reference sequence). Trimming removed 7 bases from V and 0 bases from J, with 15 bases in between. This chain's CDR3 is CASNDRLTVNTEAFF. CDR3 DNA: TGTGCCAGTAACGACAGGCTGACGGTGAACACTGAAGCTTTCTTT.

The chain carries TRBV19 and TRBJ1-2; 7 nucleotides match TRBD1. Germline V lookup: CDR1 LNHDA, CDR2 SQIVND (reference sequence). The CDR3 length is 15 residues. V trimming: 1 base; J trimming: 8 bases; junction bases outside the gene matches: 10. CDR3 protein: CASSIVYRDRGGYTF. Here the CDR3 DNA reads TGTGCCAGTAGTATAGTTTACCGGGACAGAGGGGGCTACACCTTC. Supplemented by reference TRBV19 and TRBJ1-2, the full variable domain reads DGGITQSPKYLFRKEGQNVTLSCEQNLNHDAMYWYRQDPGQGLRLIYYSQIVNDFQKGDIAEGYSVSREKKESFPLTVTSAQKNPTAFYLCASSIVYRDRGGYTFGSGTRLTVV.

This chain joins TRBV7-9 and TRBJ2-1; D perhaps matches TRBD2 (6 bases). The CDR3 contains 13 residues. Trimming stripped 5 bases from V and 13 bases from J, with 18 bases between. CDR1 and CDR2 from the germline V gene are SEHNR and FQNEAQ (reference sequence). The CDR3 spells CASSHYHEGGQFF. For the CDR3, the DNA is TGTGCCAGCAGCCACTACCACGAGGGAGGTCAGTTCTTC. Supplemented by reference TRBV7-9 and TRBJ2-1, the full variable domain reads DTGVSQNPRHKITKRGQNVTFRCDPISEHNRLYWYRQTLGQGPEFLTYFQNEAQLEKSRLLSDRFSAERPKGSFSTLEIQRTEQGDSAMYLCASSHYHEGGQFFGPGTRLTVL.

This sequence joins TRBV7-6 and TRBJ1-6; 8 bases are a match to TRBD1. CDR1 SGHVS and CDR2 FNYEAQ come from the germline V gene. This CDR3 is built from 14 residues. V lost 4 bases to trimming and J lost 7 bases; unmatched junction nucleotides: 3. The CDR3 sequence is CASSSTGGNSPLHF. The CDR3 nucleotides are TGTGCCAGCAGCTCCACAGGGGGAAATTCACCCCTCCACTTT.

The chain combines TRBV6-5 with TRBJ2-7; D not certain. CDR1 and CDR2 (germline): MNHEY, SVGAGI. Trimming took 5 bases from V and 6 from J, leaving 8 bases between them. The CDR3 runs to 11 residues. This CDR3 reads CASSLGSEQYF. CDR3 DNA: TGTGCCAGCAGTCTAGGCAGCGAGCAGTACTTC.

CDR3 nucleotide sequence: TGTGCCAGCAGGGGGCAGGGTCGGGAGACCCAGTACTTC. Translated, it gives CASRGQGRETQYF. The chain uses TRBV27 and TRBJ2-5; a possible D gene is TRBD1 (5 bases). Per the germline V gene, CDR1 is MNHEY and CDR2 is SMNVEV (reference sequence). The germline V and J ends were trimmed by 6 bases and 5 bases, with 13 bases remaining between them. CDR3 length: 13 residues.

This clone has more than one count but fewer than ten. The V gene is TRBV7-8, the J gene TRBJ2-3, with TRBD2 matching over 7 bases. V shed 2 bases, J shed 0 bases, and the junction held 2 bases outside the gene matches. There are 15 residues in the CDR3. The germline gives CDR1 SGHVS, CDR2 FQNEAQ. The CDR3 protein is CASSLLGGSTDTQYF. The CDR3 DNA is TGTGCCAGCAGCTTATTGGGGGGGAGCACAGATACGCAGTATTTT.

The V call is TRBV7-2, the J call TRBJ2-7; 11 bases align to TRBD2. The CDR3 is 19 amino acids. From germline, CDR1 is SGHTA and CDR2 FQGNSA. Unmatched junction bases numbered 21, after V lost 4 bases and J lost 7 bases. The CDR3 is CASSYALAGGAAVLREQYF. For the CDR3, the DNA is TGTGCCAGCAGCTACGCGCTAGCGGGAGGCGCCGCGGTGCTACGAGAGCAGTACTTC.

The rearrangement links TRBV12-2 to TRBJ2-1; TRBD1 is the table's D call, not checked against the DNA. TRBV12-2 is deemed a pseudogene. The CDR3 runs 15 residues. CDR3 DNA sequence: TGTGCAAGTCGCTCGGGACAGGTCTCCTACAATGAGCAGTTCTTC. This codes for CASRSGQVSYNEQFF.

The rearrangement links TRBV6-5 to TRBJ2-4; TRBD2 agrees at 10 bases. Germline lookup yields CDR1 MNHEY and CDR2 SVGAGI. CDR3 length: 16 residues. J lost 0 bases, V lost 2 bases, and 1 base had no gene match. CDR3 amino acids: CASSYRLAGAKNIQYF. As DNA, the CDR3 is TGTGCCAGCAGTTACCGACTAGCGGGAGCCAAAAACATTCAGTACTTC.

The V call is TRBV7-3, the J call TRBJ2-2; D is perhaps TRBD2 (6 bases). The CDR3 is 17 residues long. V shed 6 bases and J shed 5 bases, with 22 bases lying between them. Germline values: CDR1 SGHTA, CDR2 FQGTGA. As DNA, the CDR3 is TGTGCCAGCAGTCAGATCGGGACTCCGACTGGGACCGGGGAGCTGTTTTTT. It encodes CASSQIGTPTGTGELFF.

The rearrangement uses TRBV27 and TRBJ1-1; unclear D gene. From germline, CDR1 is MNHEY and CDR2 SMNVEV (reference sequence). CDR3 size: 13 residues. V lost 8 bases to trimming and J lost 1 base, with 11 bases between them. The CDR3: CASYLTQNTEAFF. CDR3 nucleotides: TGTGCCAGCTATCTTACACAGAACACTGAAGCTTTCTTT.

The J gene is TRBJ1-2, the V gene TRBV5-1; no reliable D call. The V end lost 3 bases, the J end lost 5 bases, and 11 bases lay between the germline ends. The CDR3 is 13 residues long. In germline, CDR1 is SGHRS, CDR2 YFSETQ. CDR3 loop: CASSYSPEYGYTF. The CDR3 nucleotides read TGCGCCAGCAGCTACTCCCCCGAGTATGGCTACACCTTC.